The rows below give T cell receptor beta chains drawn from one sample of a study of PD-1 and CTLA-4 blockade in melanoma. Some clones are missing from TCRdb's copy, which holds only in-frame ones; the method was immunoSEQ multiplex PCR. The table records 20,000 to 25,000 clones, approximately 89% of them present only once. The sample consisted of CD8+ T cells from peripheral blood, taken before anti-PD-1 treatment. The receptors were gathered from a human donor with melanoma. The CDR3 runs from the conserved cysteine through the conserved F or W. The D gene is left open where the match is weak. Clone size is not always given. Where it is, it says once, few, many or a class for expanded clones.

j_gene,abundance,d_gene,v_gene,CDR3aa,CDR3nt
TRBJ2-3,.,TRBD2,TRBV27,CASSSLLSGGDTDTQYF,TGTGCCAGCAGTTCTCTCTTGAGCGGGGGGGACACAGATACGCAGTATTTT
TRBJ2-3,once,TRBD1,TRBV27,CASSLLRTGQITDTQYF,TGTGCCAGCAGTTTATTGAGGACGGGACAGATCACAGATACGCAGTATTTT
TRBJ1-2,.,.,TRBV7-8,CASSRQDGYTF,TGTGCCAGCAGTCGACAGGATGGCTACACCTTC
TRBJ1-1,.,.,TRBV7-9,CASSLSAWGNTEAFF,TGTGCCAGCAGCTTATCCGCCTGGGGAAACACTGAAGCTTTCTTT
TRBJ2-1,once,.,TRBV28,CASNLLDSDEQFF,TGTGCCAGCAACCTTCTCGACAGCGATGAGCAGTTCTTC
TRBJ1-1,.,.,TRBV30,CAWSVMNTEAFF,TGTGCCTGGAGTGTTATGAACACTGAAGCTTTCTTT
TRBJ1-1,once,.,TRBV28,CASSHRDPAFF,TGTGCCAGCAGCCACAGGGATCCAGCTTTCTTT
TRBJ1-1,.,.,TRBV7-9,CASSPHRTSMNTEAFF,TGTGCCAGCAGCCCCCACAGAACAAGCATGAACACTGAAGCTTTCTTT
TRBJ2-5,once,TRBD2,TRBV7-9,CASSSSGGKQVTQYF,TGTGCCAGCAGCTCCAGCGGGGGGAAACAAGTGACCCAGTACTTC
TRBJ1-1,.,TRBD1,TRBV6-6,CASSPPPGGEDTEAFF,TGTGCCAGCAGCCCCCCCCCAGGGGGCGAGGACACTGAAGCTTTCTTT
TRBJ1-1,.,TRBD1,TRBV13,CASTPTASGTANTEAFF,TGTGCCAGCACCCCTACCGCATCCGGGACAGCCAACACTGAAGCTTTCTTT
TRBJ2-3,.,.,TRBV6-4,CASSDRPQPTDTQYF,TGTGCCAGCAGTGACAGGCCTCAGCCCACAGATACGCAGTATTTT
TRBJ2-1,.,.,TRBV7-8,CASSLVMGDEQFF,TGTGCCAGCAGCTTAGTGATGGGAGATGAGCAGTTCTTC
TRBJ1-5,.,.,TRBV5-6,CASSSGSNQPQHF,TGTGCCAGCAGCTCAGGTAGCAATCAGCCCCAGCATTTT
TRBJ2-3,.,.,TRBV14,CASSEGAWATGGTDTQYF,TGTGCCAGCAGCGAAGGTGCGTGGGCTACCGGGGGAACAGATACGCAGTATTTT
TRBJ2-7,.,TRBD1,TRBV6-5,CASRQGNYEQYF,TGTGCCAGCAGACAGGGGAACTACGAGCAGTACTTC
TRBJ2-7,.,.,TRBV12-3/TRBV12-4,CASSLNPVTEQYF,TGTGCCAGCAGTTTAAACCCTGTTACCGAGCAGTACTTC
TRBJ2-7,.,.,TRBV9,CASSFQGLPTDEQYF,TGTGCCAGCAGCTTCCAGGGACTTCCCACGGACGAGCAGTACTTC
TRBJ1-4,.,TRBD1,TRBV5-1,CASSLGDRADEKLFF,TGCGCCAGCAGCTTGGGGGACAGGGCAGACGAAAAACTGTTTTTT
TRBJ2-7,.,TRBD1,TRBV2,CATLKGAYEQYF,TGTGCCACCTTAAAGGGGGCTTACGAGCAGTACTTC
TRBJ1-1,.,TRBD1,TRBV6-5,CASSYGTGLNTEAFF,TGTGCCAGCAGTTACGGGACAGGTCTGAACACTGAAGCTTTCTTT
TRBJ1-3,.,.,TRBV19,CASSIKGHSGNTIYF,TGTGCCAGTAGTATAAAGGGCCACTCTGGAAACACCATATATTTT
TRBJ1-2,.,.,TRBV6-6,CASSYHDSSNGYTF,TGTGCCAGCAGTTACCATGACAGCAGCAATGGCTACACCTTC
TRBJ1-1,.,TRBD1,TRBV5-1,CASSLGQGATEAFF,TGCGCCAGCAGCTTAGGACAGGGGGCGACTGAAGCTTTCTTT
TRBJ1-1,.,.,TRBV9,CASNGNTEAFF,TGTGCCAGCAACGGGAACACTGAAGCTTTCTTT
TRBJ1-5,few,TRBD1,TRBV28,CASSFGQGFHSNQPQHF,TGTGCCAGCAGTTTCGGACAGGGCTTTCATAGCAATCAGCCCCAGCATTTT
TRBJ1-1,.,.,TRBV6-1,CASSDGQYPEAFF,TGTGCCAGCAGTGATGGACAGTACCCTGAAGCTTTCTTT
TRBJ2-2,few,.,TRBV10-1,CASSAWTGPMNTGELFF,TGCGCCAGCAGTGCCTGGACGGGACCCATGAACACCGGGGAGCTGTTTTTT
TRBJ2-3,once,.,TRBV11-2,CASSLEIIGSDTQYF,TGTGCCAGCAGCTTAGAAATAATAGGCTCAGATACGCAGTATTTT
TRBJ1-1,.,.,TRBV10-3,CAISFGEGVNTEAFF,TGTGCCATCAGTTTCGGGGAGGGGGTGAACACTGAAGCTTTCTTT
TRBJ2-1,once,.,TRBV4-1,CASSKSEAPGHEQFF,TGCGCCAGCAGCAAAAGTGAGGCTCCTGGACATGAGCAGTTCTTC
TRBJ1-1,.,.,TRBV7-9,CASSPSGTGNTEAFF,TGTGCCAGCAGCCCATCCGGGACGGGGAACACTGAAGCTTTCTTT
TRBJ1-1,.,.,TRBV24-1,CATSAPGGKSGTEAFF,TGTGCCACCAGTGCGCCAGGAGGGAAAAGCGGCACTGAAGCTTTCTTT
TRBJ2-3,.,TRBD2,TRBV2,CASRDHAATSGGLDTQYF,TGTGCCAGCAGAGACCACGCTGCAACTAGCGGGGGGTTAGATACGCAGTATTTT
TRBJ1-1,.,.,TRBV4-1,CASSQAWTDLNTEAFF,TGCGCCAGCAGCCAAGCGTGGACAGATTTGAACACTGAAGCTTTCTTT
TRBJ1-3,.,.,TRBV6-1,CASSEAGPGNTIYF,TGTGCCAGCAGTGAAGCTGGCCCTGGAAACACCATATATTTT
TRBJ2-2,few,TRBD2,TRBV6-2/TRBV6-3,CASSHIVGGSNTGELFF,TGTGCCAGCAGTCACATTGTGGGAGGGTCGAACACCGGGGAGCTGTTTTTT
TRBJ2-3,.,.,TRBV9,CASSAAELGVADTQYF,TGTGCCAGCAGCGCGGCCGAACTAGGAGTTGCAGATACGCAGTATTTT
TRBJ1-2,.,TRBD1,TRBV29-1,CSVLRQGSVGYTF,TGCAGCGTGCTCAGACAGGGAAGCGTTGGCTACACCTTC
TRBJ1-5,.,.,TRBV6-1,CASSEWLSQPQHF,TGTGCCAGCAGTGAATGGCTAAGTCAGCCCCAGCATTTT